This T cell receptor beta chain was captured by sequencing in a study of T-cell reconstitution after alpha-beta-depleted transplantation in children. The V segment lost 3 bases and the J segment 6 bases; nucleotides outside the gene matches: 8. The CDR3 loop spans 16 amino acids. Germline V gene data show CDR1 as MNHEY and CDR2 as SMNVEV (reference sequence). Unique molecular identifiers were incorporated into the prepared TCRbeta library. MiXCR was run by TCRdb on the PCR reads, yielding one entry per CDR3 protein. The repertoire holds 60,000 to 80,000 distinct CDR3 sequences, with approximately 7.4% as singletons. At least ten counts were recorded for this clonotype.

This chain joins TRBV27 and TRBJ2-1; 10 bases agree with TRBD2. This TCR was sampled from a human donor who donated a stem cell graft to a child with acute lymphoblastic leukemia. The material was PBMCs from the stem cell graft donor, obtained from the stem cell graft. CDR3 in amino acids: CASSFPLAGGGNEQFF. The CDR3 DNA is TGTGCCAGCAGTTTCCCTTTAGCGGGGGGCGGCAATGAGCAGTTCTTC.